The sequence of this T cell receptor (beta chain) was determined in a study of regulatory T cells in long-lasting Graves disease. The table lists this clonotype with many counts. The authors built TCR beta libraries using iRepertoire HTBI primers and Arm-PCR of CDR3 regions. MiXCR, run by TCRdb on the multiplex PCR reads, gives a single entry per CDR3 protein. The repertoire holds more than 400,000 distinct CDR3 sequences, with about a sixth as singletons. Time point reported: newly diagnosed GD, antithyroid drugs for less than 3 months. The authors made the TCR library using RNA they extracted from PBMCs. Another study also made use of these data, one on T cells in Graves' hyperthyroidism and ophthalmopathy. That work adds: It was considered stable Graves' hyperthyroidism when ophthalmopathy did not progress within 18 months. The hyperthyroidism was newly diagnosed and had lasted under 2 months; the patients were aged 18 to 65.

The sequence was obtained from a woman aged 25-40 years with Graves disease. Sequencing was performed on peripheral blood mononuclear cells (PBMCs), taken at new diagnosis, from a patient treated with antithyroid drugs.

The DNA of the CDR3 is TGTGCCAGCAGTTACCTCGGGACTAGCGGGAGTAATGAGCAGTTCTTC. Protein: CASSYLGTSGSNEQFF. The chain links TRBV6-2 or TRBV6-3 to TRBJ2-1; 14 nucleotides match TRBD2. The germline V gene has CDR1 MNHEY and CDR2 SVGEGT. The V segment lost 2 bases and the J segment 7 bases; nucleotides outside the gene matches: 4. This CDR3 has 16 residues.